This TCR beta chain was recovered during a study of blood T cell repertoires in COVID-19. CDR3 length: 16 amino acids. Germline V gene data show CDR1 as MNHNS and CDR2 as SASEGT. V was pared by 2 bases and J by 0 bases, with 1 base of the junction left unmatched. In the original processing: Amplification of reference gene primers provided the estimated nucleated cell counts. The repertoire was sequenced with immunoSEQ multiplex PCR; TCRdb's copy has only in-frame clones and lacks some. That table is the source of V, J and clone size, and D and trimming were worked out from the DNA. The data contain about 400,000 clones, 89% of them singletons. Participant reports of clinical history set cohort assignment. Cohort 3 recovery required two negative PCRs, clearance, or symptom resolution.

What was sequenced was PBMCs or T cells enriched from blood (not recorded which). The gene calls are TRBV6-1 and TRBJ2-3, with TRBD2 matching over 11 bases. The receptor was isolated from a woman aged 25-40 years who had recovered from COVID-19. CDR3 DNA: TGTGCCAGCAGTGAAAGGACTAGCGGGAGCACAGATACGCAGTATTTT. Its protein is CASSERTSGSTDTQYF.